This T cell receptor (beta chain) is from a study of blood T cell repertoires in COVID-19. Overall study: Acute-phase and convalescent COVID-19 samples originated in the United States, Italy and Spain.

Trimming cost V 5 bases and J 0 bases; bases outside gene matches: 2. This CDR3 spans 14 amino acids. Germline V gives CDR1 SNHLY, CDR2 FYNNEI. As originally analysed: Researchers report that nucleated cell counts were estimated from reference gene primer amplification. TCRdb keeps only in-frame clones here, not all; method: immunoSEQ multiplex PCR. V, J and clone size are taken as reported in that table, and D and trimming were inferred from the DNA itself. Counted here are 240,000 or so clones, around nine tenths occurring once; the ten biggest clones make up more than 6.5%. Input material: peripheral blood. The chain recombines TRBV2 with TRBJ2-7; 9 nucleotides line up with TRBD2. The TCR originated in an older woman with active or convalescent COVID-19. The CDR3 protein is CASSSGGSSYEQYF. The CDR3 DNA sequence: TGTGCCAGCAGTAGCGGGGGGAGCTCCTACGAGCAGTACTTC.